The present entry profiles one TCR beta chain with its context. Antigen specificity is unknown. This record comes from a study of post-analysis software for immune sequencing data. Across the study: Recorded subtypes: relapsing-remitting, secondary progressive, progressive-relapsing; some patients unannotated. Findings and limits, study-wide: Comparison of patients with controls showed five TRBV segments more frequent in patients, TRBV5-6, TRBV5-1 and TRBV20-1 among them.

Unique molecular identifiers were built into the TCR beta cDNA libraries. Yield was 450,000 to 650,000 cDNA molecules from roughly 0.93 to 9.6 million T cells. TCRdb recomputed calls from the PCR reads with MiXCR, one row per CDR3 protein. The repertoire holds about 820,000 distinct CDR3 sequences, approximately 57% seen once, with 4.6% in the top ten. Germline CDR1 reads SGHAT; CDR2 reads FQNNGV. The V end was cut by 6 bases, the J end by 1 base, with 22 bases between. There are 18 residues in the CDR3. The V call is TRBV11-2, the J call TRBJ2-4; weak D call: TRBD2 (6 bases). Sequencing was carried out using blood. This sequence was found in a girl aged 5 to 17 with multiple sclerosis. In nucleotides, the CDR3 is TGTGCCAGCAGTCGGGGGTTTAGGACGACCGAGGCCAAAAACATTCAGTACTTC. Its protein product is CASSRGFRTTEAKNIQYF.